This T cell receptor (beta chain) stems from a study of CD8 T cells in ankylosing spondylitis (dated by TCRdb to about 2017). Background on the whole study: The study set out to find disease-linked TCR variants by profiling T cell receptor beta repertoires in ankylosing spondylitis patients and healthy donors. The full study cohort comprised 20 to 25 ankylosing spondylitis patients and roughly 110 healthy donors. Peripheral blood samples were taken, and synovial fluid was additionally collected from ankylosing spondylitis patients.

Sequencing relied on an Illumina HiSeq 2500. Quantitative 5'-RACE with molecular barcodes was the method used to prepare the TCR beta libraries. Per the original workflow: Disease-linked TCR variants were identified with a new computational method built on a probabilistic model of VDJ rearrangement. The public sequencing data were trimmed at Q25 with fastp and processed into clonotypes with MiXCR by TCRdb, which kept only in-frame beta chains. Identical CDR3 proteins give one entry, which carries the most common genes and DNA. The V and J calls were not made by the authors but by TCRdb's processing. This sample comprises over 600,000 distinct CDR3 sequences, about 20% of them detected only once. In total, the top ten clones hold about a fifth of the sample. CDR1 and CDR2 were assigned from the germline V gene (reference sequence) as LGHDT and YNNKEL. Counted from cysteine to phenylalanine, this CDR3 has 13 amino acids. The retained sequence is limited to the CDR3, 39 bases, with the frame set at the first base. The V and J ends are trimmed by 1 base and 10 bases, leaving 11 bases between them.

Broad study findings and their caveats: The disease-linked clones had a CD8+ phenotype and were found at relatively low frequencies in peripheral blood. Some of the motif variants had been reported before in the synovial fluid and blood of reactive arthritis patients, a finding that suggests common disease-initiation mechanisms. According to the report, matched synovial fluid samples from ankylosing spondylitis patients were significantly enriched for the disease-linked clones. A TCR beta motif of several highly homologous amino acid variants appeared characteristic of blood from ankylosing spondylitis patients.

Comments on this clonotype: What this receptor recognizes is not known. No much larger clone is present one base from it, and per-base qualities are unavailable.

This receptor was identified in a male donor with ankylosing spondylitis. The V and J segments used are TRBV3-1 and TRBJ2-1, with the D gene not clear enough to name. The sample consisted of blood, either unsorted or a sorted T cell fraction (not recorded which). Here is the DNA: TGTGCCAGCAGCCAAGGGATAGTGAGGGAGCAGTTCTTC. It translates as CASSQGIVREQFF.